This T cell receptor (beta chain) was recovered during a study of CD8+CD57+ T cells in acquired aplastic anemia. Template material for TCR beta VDJ and CDR3 profiling consisted of genomic DNA. From the reads, TCRdb called clonotypes with MiXCR, one entry per CDR3 protein. The sample has about 190,000 distinct CDR3 sequences, over 60% seen once. The sequenced material came from sorted CD4+, CD8+, or CD8+CD57+ T cells (not recorded which) from PBMCs. The clonotype was recovered from a human donor with severe aplastic anemia or a healthy control (not recorded which).

CDR3: CAKQGRDGNTIYF. The DNA of the CDR3 is TGTGCCAAACAGGGCAGGGACGGAAACACCATATATTTT. The gene calls are TRBV2 and TRBJ1-3; D may be TRBD1 (6 bases). The CDR3 runs 13 residues. Germline-derived CDR1 and CDR2 are SNHLY and FYNNEI. V gave up 10 bases and J gave up 4 bases, with 14 bases separating them.